This entry is about one T cell receptor beta chain. TCRdb's copy holds only in-frame clones and misses some; the assay was immunoSEQ multiplex PCR. Of hundreds of thousands of clones in the sample, about 74% were seen once. These data belong to a study of shared clonotypes between healthy human individuals. CDR3 size: 15 residues. The V and J ends lost 0 bases and 2 bases respectively, with 10 bases between them. Germline V gene data show CDR1 as SGHRS and CDR2 as YFSETQ. The rearrangement uses TRBV5-1 and TRBJ2-3; D not certain. The TCR originated in a man younger than 40 in good health. The sample comprised memory CD4+ T cells sorted from blood. Subset here: CD45RA-negative fraction. The CDR3 DNA reads as TGCGCCAGCAGCTTGGAGGTTCCGGTCACAGATACGCAGTATTTT. It encodes CASSLEVPVTDTQYF.